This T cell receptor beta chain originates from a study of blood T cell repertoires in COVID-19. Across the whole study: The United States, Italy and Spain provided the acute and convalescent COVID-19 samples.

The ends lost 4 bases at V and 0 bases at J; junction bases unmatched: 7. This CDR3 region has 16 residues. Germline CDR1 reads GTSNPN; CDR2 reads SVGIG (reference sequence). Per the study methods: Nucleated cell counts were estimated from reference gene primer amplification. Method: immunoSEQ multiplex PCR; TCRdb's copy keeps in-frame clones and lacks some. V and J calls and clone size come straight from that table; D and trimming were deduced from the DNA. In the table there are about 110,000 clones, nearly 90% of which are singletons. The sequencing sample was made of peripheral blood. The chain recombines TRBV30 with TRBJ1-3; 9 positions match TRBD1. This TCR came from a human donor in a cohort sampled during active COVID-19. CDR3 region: CAWTGGTGLSGNTIYF. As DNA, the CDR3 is TGTGCCTGGACGGGGGGGACAGGGCTCTCTGGAAACACCATATATTTT. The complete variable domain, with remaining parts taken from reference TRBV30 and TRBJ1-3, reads SQTIHQWPATLVQPVGSPLSLECTVEGTSNPNLYWYRQAAGRGLQLLFYSVGIGQISSEVPQNLSASRPQDRQFILSSKKLLLSDSGFYLCAWTGGTGLSGNTIYFGEGSWLTVV.